The sequence of this T cell receptor beta chain was determined in a study of blood T cell repertoires in COVID-19. Study in general: Samples taken during acute and convalescent COVID-19 were collected in the United States, Italy and Spain. T cells, B-cell-depleted T cells, or PBMCs supplied cDNA or gDNA.

This CDR3 is 14 amino acids long. Trimming took 4 bases from V and 6 from J; bases not matched to a gene: 7. Per the germline V gene, CDR1 is SGHDN and CDR2 is FVKESK. Original methodology: Reference gene primer amplification gave estimated nucleated cell counts. TCRdb's copy holds only in-frame clones and misses some; the assay was immunoSEQ multiplex PCR. The DNA was the basis for D and trimming; V, J and clone size are from that table. The sample holds around 50,000 clones; over 65% are singletons and the top ten take around 5.2%. This clone was recorded once. The source of this sequence is a human donor in a cohort sampled during active COVID-19. The genes are TRBV14 and TRBJ2-7; 9 positions agree with TRBD1. The sequenced sample was peripheral blood. CDR3 residues: CASSPGDRVGEQYF. The CDR3, as DNA: TGTGCCAGCAGCCCCGGGGACAGGGTGGGCGAGCAGTACTTC.